A single sample is the source of the 5 T cell receptor beta chains below, sequenced in a study of identical twins. TCRdb itself ran the 5' RACE reads through MiXCR, one entry per CDR3 protein. This repertoire shows 200,000 to 250,000 distinct CDR3 sequences, around 7.6% found once; its top ten account for around 5%. This same sample was also part of a study on yellow fever vaccine responses in identical twins.

The specimen sequenced was CD8+ T cells sorted from blood. The origin of the receptors is a woman between 18 and 29 years old in good health.

CDR3 in amino acids: CSATTGQGDSPLHF. The CDR3 bases are TGCAGTGCAACAACGGGACAGGGGGATTCACCCCTCCACTTT. The genes are TRBV20-1 and TRBJ1-6; 11 bases fit TRBD1. The CDR3 sequence is 14 residues long. The germline V gene has CDR1 DFQATT and CDR2 SNEGSKA (reference sequence). V trimming: 6 bases; J trimming: 8 bases; junction bases outside the gene matches: 6.

CDR3 in DNA: TGTGCCAGCAGTTTGGACGGGGGATCATACAATGAGCAGTTCTTC. This translates into CASSLDGGSYNEQFF. This chain uses TRBV28 with TRBJ2-1; possibly TRBD2 for D (6 bases). Trimming shortened V by 3 bases and J by 4 bases, and 13 bases separated the two germline ends. The CDR3 length is 15 residues. Germline-derived CDR1 and CDR2 are MDHEN and SYDVKM.

J is TRBJ1-5 and V is TRBV27; 9 positions match TRBD1. The CDR3 has 15 residues. The junction had 9 bases not matched to a gene; V was cut back by 6 bases and J by 6 bases. Germline assignment: CDR1 MNHEY and CDR2 SMNVEV (reference sequence). CDR3 region: CASRSTGGAFQPQHF. The CDR3 nucleotides are TGTGCCAGCAGGTCTACAGGGGGCGCATTTCAGCCCCAGCATTTT.

This clonotype was detected many times. This chain joins TRBV20-1 and TRBJ2-7; D gene unclear. Trimming took off 2 bases at V and 1 base at J, with 21 bases between the two ends. In germline, CDR1 is DFQATT, CDR2 SNEGSKA (reference sequence). The length of the CDR3 is 17 residues. The CDR3, as DNA: TGCAGTGCTAGAAACTCAGATGGAGTCAGGAAATCCTACGAGCAGTACTTC. Amino acids: CSARNSDGVRKSYEQYF.

The rearrangement joins TRBV12-3 or TRBV12-4 to TRBJ2-5, with 12 bases lining up with TRBD2. V shed 6 bases, J shed 3 bases, and the junction held 5 bases outside the gene matches. The CDR3 has 15 residues. The CDR3 protein is CASSGLAGFEETQYF. The CDR3 DNA reads TGTGCCAGCAGCGGACTAGCGGGATTTGAAGAGACCCAGTACTTC.